This T cell receptor beta chain was sequenced in a study of CD8+ T cells in alopecia areata. Treatment given: oral pan-JAK inhibitor, 5-10 mg twice daily. Points from the study as a whole: Many of the expanded lesional clones endured in scalp and blood while on tofacitinib.

Regarding this clone: Antigen unknown.

cDNA reverse transcribed from extracted RNA served as the sequencing template. TCRdb keeps only in-frame clones here, not all; method: immunoSEQ multiplex PCR. Found here are 180,000 or so clones, roughly 50% of them singletons; the top ten hold approximately 11%. The CDR3 consists of 13 residues. V lost 0 bases, J lost 6 bases, and 8 bases lay in between. Germline V CDR1 and CDR2: SGDLS, YYNGEE. This specimen consisted of CD8+ T cells sorted from blood, obtained at week 24, from a patient treated with tofacitinib. This sequence was found in a human donor with alopecia areata. This chain uses TRBV9 with TRBJ2-3, with D uncertain. The CDR3 sequence is CASSVGVSDTQYF. The CDR3 bases are TGTGCCAGCAGCGTAGGGGTCTCCGATACGCAGTATTTT.